This T cell receptor beta chain was sequenced in a study of cytomegalovirus exposure and HLA in healthy donors. Study-wide context: Of the donors genotyped, 398 in all, over 80% fell in the Caucasian-associated ancestry cluster. Study-wide results and limits: The study designated fewer than 200 TCR beta chains cytomegalovirus-associated.

The study ran its PCR with 60 Vbeta and 13 Jbeta primers. Per the original methods: As a later analysis found, there were 60 million to 90 million unique TCR beta chains, of which approximately 10 million were shared. The protocol was immunoSEQ multiplex PCR, while the TCRdb copy is restricted to in-frame clones and leaves out a portion. For V, J and clone size, that table is used; D and trimming come from the DNA. The top ten clones hold around 14% of a sample with approximately 150,000 clones, more than 80% of them seen once. V was pared by 5 bases and J by 5 bases, with 8 bases of the junction left unmatched. The CDR3 sequence is 15 residues long. Looked up from germline, CDR1 is SGHNT and CDR2 is YENEEA. To note about this clone: Its antigen is still unknown.

The material sequenced was PBMCs. The receptor was isolated from a woman between 45 and 60 years old in good health and CMV-seronegative. This chain uses TRBV11-3 with TRBJ2-1; 8 bases fit TRBD2. The CDR3 bases are TGTGCCAGCAGCCGACTTGGACTAGCTGACAATGAGCAGTTCTTC. Translating it yields CASSRLGLADNEQFF.